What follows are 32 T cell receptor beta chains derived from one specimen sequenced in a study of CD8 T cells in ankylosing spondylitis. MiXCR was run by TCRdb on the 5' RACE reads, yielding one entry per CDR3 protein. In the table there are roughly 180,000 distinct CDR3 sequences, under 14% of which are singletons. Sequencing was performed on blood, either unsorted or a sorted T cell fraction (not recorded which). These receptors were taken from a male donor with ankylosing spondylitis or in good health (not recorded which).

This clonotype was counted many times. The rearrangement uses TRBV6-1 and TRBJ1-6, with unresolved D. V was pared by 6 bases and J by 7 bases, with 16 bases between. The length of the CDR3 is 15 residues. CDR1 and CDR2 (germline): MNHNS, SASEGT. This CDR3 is CASSDPGPQNSPLHF. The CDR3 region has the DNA TGTGCCAGCAGCGACCCCGGGCCACAAAATTCACCCCTCCACTTT.

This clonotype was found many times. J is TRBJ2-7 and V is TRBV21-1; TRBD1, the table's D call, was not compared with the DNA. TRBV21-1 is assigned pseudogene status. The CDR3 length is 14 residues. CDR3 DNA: TGTGCCAGCAGCGACCCGACAGGAACCTACGAGCAGTACTTC. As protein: CASSDPTGTYEQYF.

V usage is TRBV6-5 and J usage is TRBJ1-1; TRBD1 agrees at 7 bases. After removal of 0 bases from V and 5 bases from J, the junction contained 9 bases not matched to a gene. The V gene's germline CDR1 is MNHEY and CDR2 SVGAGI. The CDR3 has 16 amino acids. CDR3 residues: CASSYSGQGGVTEAFF. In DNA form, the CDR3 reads TGTGCCAGCAGTTACTCCGGCCAGGGGGGAGTGACTGAAGCTTTCTTT.

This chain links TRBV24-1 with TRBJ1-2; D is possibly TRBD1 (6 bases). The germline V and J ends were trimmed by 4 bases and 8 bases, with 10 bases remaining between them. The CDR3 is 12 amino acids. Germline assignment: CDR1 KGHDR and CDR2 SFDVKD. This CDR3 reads CATSDTGYGYTF. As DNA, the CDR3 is TGTGCCACCAGTGACACAGGGTACGGCTACACCTTC.

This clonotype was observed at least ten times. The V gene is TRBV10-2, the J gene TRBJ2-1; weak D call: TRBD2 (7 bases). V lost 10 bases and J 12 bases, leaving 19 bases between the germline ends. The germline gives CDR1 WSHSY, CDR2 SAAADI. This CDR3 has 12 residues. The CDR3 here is CATLGGLRRQFF. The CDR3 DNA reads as TGCGCCACCCTAGGGGGACTAAGGAGGCAGTTCTTC.

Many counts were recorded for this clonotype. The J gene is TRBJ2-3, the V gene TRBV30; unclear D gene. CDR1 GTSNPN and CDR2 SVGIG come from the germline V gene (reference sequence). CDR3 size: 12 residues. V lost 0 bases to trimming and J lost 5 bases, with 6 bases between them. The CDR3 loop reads CAWSVTGDTQYF. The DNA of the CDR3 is TGTGCCTGGAGTGTGACGGGAGATACGCAGTATTTT.

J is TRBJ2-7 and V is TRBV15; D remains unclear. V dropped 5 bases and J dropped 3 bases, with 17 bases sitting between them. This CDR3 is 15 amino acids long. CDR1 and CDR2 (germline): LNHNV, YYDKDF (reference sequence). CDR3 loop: CATSHLEGRYYEQYF. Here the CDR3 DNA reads TGTGCCACCAGCCATTTAGAAGGACGGTACTACGAGCAGTACTTC.

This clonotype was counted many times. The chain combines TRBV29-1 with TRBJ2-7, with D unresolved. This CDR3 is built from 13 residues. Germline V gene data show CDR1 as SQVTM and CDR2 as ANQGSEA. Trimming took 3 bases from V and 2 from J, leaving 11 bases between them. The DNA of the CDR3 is TGCAGCGTTGACCAGTCTGGGGCCTACGAGCAGTACTTC. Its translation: CSVDQSGAYEQYF.

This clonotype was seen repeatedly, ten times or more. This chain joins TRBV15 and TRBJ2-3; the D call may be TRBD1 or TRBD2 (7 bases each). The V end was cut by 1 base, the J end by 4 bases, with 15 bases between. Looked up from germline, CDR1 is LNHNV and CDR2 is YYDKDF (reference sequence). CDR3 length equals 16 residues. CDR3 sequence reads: CATSRGDREGADTQYF. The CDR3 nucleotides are TGTGCCACCAGCAGAGGTGACAGGGAGGGGGCAGATACGCAGTATTTT.

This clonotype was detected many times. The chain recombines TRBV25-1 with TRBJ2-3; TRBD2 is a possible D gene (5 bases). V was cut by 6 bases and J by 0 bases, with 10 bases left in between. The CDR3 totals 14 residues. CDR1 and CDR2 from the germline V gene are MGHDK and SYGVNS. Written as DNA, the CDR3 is TGTGCCAGCAGCGGACTCTCGAGCACAGATACGCAGTATTTT. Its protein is CASSGLSSTDTQYF.

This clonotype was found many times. The CDR3 DNA follows: TGTGCCAGCCGGCGGGACTATCAGTACGAGCAGTACTTC. Translated: CASRRDYQYEQYF. The chain employs TRBV12-3 or TRBV12-4 and TRBJ2-7; 7 nucleotides line up with TRBD2. The trim removed 8 bases at V and 4 bases at J, leaving 8 bases unmatched. This CDR3 is built from 13 residues.

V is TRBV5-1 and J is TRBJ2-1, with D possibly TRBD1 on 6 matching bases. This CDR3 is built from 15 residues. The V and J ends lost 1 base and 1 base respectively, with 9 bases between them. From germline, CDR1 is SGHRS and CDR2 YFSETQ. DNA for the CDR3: TGCGCCAGCAGCTTGTCACAGGGATCCTACAATGAGCAGTTCTTC. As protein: CASSLSQGSYNEQFF.

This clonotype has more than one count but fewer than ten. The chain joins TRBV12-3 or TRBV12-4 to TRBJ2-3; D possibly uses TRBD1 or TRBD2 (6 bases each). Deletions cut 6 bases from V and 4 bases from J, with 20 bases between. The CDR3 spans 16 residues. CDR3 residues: CASRFAQGGGADTQYF. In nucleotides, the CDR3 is TGTGCCAGCAGATTTGCACAGGGAGGCGGCGCAGATACGCAGTATTTT.

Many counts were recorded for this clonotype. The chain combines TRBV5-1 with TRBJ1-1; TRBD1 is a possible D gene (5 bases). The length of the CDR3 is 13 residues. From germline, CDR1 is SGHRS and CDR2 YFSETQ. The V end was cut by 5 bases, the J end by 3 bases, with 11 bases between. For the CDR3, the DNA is TGCGCCAGCAGAGGGGAAATTGACACTGAAGCTTTCTTT. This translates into CASRGEIDTEAFF.

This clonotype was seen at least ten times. The DNA for the CDR3 is TGTGCCAGCAGTTTAGATGTAGGGGAAAGGAATTCACCCCTCCACTTT. The encoded protein is CASSLDVGERNSPLHF. The chain joins TRBV12-3 or TRBV12-4 to TRBJ1-6, with D perhaps matching TRBD1 (5 bases). Between the trimmed V and J ends, which lost 1 base and 7 bases, there was a span of 14 bases. The CDR3 sequence is 16 residues long.

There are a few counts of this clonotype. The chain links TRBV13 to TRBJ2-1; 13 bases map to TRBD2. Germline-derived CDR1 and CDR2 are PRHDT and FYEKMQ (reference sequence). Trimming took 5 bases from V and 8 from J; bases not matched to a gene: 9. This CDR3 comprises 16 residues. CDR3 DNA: TGTGCCAGCAGCCCCTCGGGACTAGCGGGATTGGATGAGCAGTTCTTC. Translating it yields CASSPSGLAGLDEQFF.

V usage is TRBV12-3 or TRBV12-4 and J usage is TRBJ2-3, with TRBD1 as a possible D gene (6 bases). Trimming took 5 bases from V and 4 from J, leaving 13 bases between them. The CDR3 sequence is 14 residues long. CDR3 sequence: CASSPIGGPDTQYF. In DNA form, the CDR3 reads TGTGCCAGCAGTCCTATAGGGGGTCCAGATACGCAGTATTTT.

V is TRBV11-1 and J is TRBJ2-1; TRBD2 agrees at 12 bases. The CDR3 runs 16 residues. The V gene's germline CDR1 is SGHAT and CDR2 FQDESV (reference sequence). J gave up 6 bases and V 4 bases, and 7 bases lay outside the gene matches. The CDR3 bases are TGTGCCAGCAGCTATGGACTAGCGGGACCCGGCAATGAGCAGTTCTTC. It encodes CASSYGLAGPGNEQFF.

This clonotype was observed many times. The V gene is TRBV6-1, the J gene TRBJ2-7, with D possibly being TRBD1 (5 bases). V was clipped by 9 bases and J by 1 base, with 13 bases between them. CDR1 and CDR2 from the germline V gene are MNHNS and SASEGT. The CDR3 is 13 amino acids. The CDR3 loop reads CASSQGWSYEQYF. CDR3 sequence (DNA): TGTGCCAGTTCCCAGGGTTGGTCCTACGAGCAGTACTTC.

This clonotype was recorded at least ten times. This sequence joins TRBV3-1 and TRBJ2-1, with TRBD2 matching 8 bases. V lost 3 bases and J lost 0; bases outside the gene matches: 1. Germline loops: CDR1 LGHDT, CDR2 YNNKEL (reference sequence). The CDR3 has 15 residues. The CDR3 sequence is CASSHGTSSYNEQFF. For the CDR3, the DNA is TGTGCCAGCAGCCACGGGACTAGCTCCTACAATGAGCAGTTCTTC.

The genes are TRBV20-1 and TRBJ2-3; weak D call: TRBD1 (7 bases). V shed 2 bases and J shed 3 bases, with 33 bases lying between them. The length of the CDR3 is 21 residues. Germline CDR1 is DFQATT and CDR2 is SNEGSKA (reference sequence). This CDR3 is CSARNPRVLSSAGGKTDTQYF. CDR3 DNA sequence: TGCAGTGCTAGAAACCCAAGAGTCCTGAGTAGTGCAGGGGGGAAGACAGATACGCAGTATTTT.

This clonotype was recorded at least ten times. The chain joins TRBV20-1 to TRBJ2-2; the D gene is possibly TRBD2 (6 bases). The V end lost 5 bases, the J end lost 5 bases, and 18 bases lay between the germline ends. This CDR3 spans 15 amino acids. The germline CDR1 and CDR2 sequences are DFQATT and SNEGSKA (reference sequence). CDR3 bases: TGCAGTGCTCGTCAACCTGGGAGGACTACCGGGGAGCTGTTTTTT. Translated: CSARQPGRTTGELFF.

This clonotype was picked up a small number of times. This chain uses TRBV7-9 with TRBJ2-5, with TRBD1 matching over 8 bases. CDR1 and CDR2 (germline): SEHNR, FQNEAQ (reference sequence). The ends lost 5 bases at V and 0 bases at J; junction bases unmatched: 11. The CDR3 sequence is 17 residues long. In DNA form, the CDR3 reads TGTGCCAGCAGCCTGACCCCGGGACAGGAGAACCAAGAGACCCAGTACTTC. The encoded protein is CASSLTPGQENQETQYF.

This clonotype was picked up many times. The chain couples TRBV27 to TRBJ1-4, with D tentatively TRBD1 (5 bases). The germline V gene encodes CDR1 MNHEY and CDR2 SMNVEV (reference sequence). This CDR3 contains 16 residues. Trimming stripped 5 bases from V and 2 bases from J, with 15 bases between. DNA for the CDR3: TGTGCCAGCAGTCAGACCAGGGTGTTTACTAATGAAAAACTGTTTTTT. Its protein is CASSQTRVFTNEKLFF. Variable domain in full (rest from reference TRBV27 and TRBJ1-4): EAQVTQNPRYLITVTGKKLTVTCSQNMNHEYMSWYRQDPGLGLRQIYYSMNVEVTDKGDVPEGYKVSRKEKRNFPLILESPSPNQTSLYFCASSQTRVFTNEKLFFGSGTQLSVL.

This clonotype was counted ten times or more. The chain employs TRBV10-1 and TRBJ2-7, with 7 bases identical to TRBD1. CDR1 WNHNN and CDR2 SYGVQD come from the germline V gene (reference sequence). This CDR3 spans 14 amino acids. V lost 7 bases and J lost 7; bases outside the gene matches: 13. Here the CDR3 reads CASTTGVLWLEQYF. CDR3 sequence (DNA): TGCGCCAGCACCACAGGGGTCTTGTGGTTGGAGCAGTACTTC.

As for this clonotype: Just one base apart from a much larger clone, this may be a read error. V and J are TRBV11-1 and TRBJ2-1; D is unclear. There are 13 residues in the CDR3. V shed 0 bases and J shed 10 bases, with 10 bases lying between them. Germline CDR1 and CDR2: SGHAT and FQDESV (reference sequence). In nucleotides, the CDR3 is TGTGCCAGCAGCTTAGCGCGCAGTGGAGAGCAGTTCTTC. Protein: CASSLARSGEQFF.

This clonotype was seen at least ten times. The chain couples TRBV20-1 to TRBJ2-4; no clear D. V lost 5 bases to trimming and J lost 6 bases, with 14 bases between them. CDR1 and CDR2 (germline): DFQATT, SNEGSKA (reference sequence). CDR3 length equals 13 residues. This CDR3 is CSASGQVRNIQYF. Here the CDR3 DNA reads TGCAGTGCTTCCGGGCAGGTCAGAAACATTCAGTACTTC.

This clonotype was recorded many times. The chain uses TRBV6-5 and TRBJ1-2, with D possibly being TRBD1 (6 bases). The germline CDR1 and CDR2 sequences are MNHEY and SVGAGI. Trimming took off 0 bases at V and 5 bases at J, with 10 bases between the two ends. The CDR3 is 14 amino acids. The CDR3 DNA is TGTGCCAGCAGTTACTCGGGGGCGCGATATGGCTACACCTTC. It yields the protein CASSYSGARYGYTF.

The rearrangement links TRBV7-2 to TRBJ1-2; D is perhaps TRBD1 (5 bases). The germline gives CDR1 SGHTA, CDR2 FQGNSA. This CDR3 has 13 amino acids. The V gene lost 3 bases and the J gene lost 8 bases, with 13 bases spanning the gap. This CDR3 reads CASSFPGTSGYTF. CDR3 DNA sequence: TGTGCCAGCAGCTTTCCCGGGACGAGCGGCTACACCTTC.

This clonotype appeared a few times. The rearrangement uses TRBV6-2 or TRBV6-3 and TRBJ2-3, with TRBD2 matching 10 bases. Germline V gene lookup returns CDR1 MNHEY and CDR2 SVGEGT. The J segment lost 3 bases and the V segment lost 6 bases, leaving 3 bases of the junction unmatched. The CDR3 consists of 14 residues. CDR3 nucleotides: TGTGCCAGCAGCCGGGGACTAGCGACAGATACGCAGTATTTT. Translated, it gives CASSRGLATDTQYF.

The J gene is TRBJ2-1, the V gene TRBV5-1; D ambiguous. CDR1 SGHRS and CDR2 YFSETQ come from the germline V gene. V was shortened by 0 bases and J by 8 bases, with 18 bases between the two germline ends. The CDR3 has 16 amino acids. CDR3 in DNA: TGCGCCAGCAGCTTGGCCGTGCTCAGCCGAGAGGATGAGCAGTTCTTC. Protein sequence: CASSLAVLSREDEQFF.

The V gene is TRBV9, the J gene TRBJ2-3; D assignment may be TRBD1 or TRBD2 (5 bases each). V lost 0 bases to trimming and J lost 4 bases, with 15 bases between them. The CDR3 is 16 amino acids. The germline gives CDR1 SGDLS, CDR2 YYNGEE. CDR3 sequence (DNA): TGTGCCAGCAGCGTAGCTAACGCCGGGGCTCCAGATACGCAGTATTTT. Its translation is CASSVANAGAPDTQYF.